Shown below are 29 T cell receptor beta chains from a single sample sequenced in a study of shared clonotypes between healthy human individuals. Using immunoSEQ multiplex PCR, the repertoire was profiled, and TCRdb retains in-frame clones only, with some absent. The top ten hold under 0.45% of the sample, which has 1,500,000 or so clones, around 98.5% seen once. Sequencing was carried out using naive CD4+ T cells sorted from blood. Indicated subset: CD45RA+ positively selected. The receptors stem from a man aged 30 to 39 in good health.

The CDR3 is CASSPRAEGQRAFGTEAFF. The CDR3 DNA reads TGTGCCAGCTCACCGAGGGCAGAGGGACAGAGGGCATTTGGCACTGAAGCTTTCTTT. The chain is built from TRBV18 and TRBJ1-1, with 7 bases aligning to TRBD1. The V gene's germline CDR1 is KGHSH and CDR2 LQKENI. The J segment lost 4 bases and the V segment lost 3 bases, leaving 20 bases of the junction unmatched. The CDR3 is 19 residues long.

The rearrangement links TRBV7-2 to TRBJ2-3; 9 bases are a match to TRBD2. The CDR3 length is 15 residues. Germline V CDR1 and CDR2: SGHTA, FQGNSA. The junction had 4 bases not matched to a gene; V was cut back by 3 bases and J by 3 bases. The CDR3 region is CASSLSGRRTDTQYF. CDR3 DNA sequence: TGTGCCAGCAGCTTGAGCGGGAGGAGGACAGATACGCAGTATTTT.

The V call is TRBV7-2, the J call TRBJ1-1, with D maybe TRBD1 (6 bases). V was trimmed by 6 bases and J by 3 bases, leaving 14 bases between them. The CDR3 covers 14 residues. Germline assignment: CDR1 SGHTA and CDR2 FQGNSA. The CDR3 protein is CASRFRQADTEAFF. The CDR3 DNA is TGTGCCAGCAGATTTAGACAGGCGGACACTGAAGCTTTCTTT.

This chain connects TRBV7-2 to TRBJ2-7; no clear D. This CDR3 has 15 residues. The V gene's germline CDR1 is SGHTA and CDR2 FQGNSA. V was pared by 3 bases and J by 2 bases, with 14 bases between. CDR3 in DNA: TGTGCCAGCAGCTTGCTGGTTGCGGTGACCTACGAGCAGTACTTC. It specifies CASSLLVAVTYEQYF.

There are a few counts of this clone. The chain couples TRBV10-3 to TRBJ2-7; D possibly corresponds to TRBD1 (6 bases). From germline, CDR1 is ENHRY and CDR2 SYGVKD. The CDR3 has 13 residues. V lost 6 bases, J lost 3 bases, and 12 bases lay in between. Written as DNA, the CDR3 is TGTGCCATCAGCTACAGGGAAGGCTACGAGCAGTACTTC. It translates to CAISYREGYEQYF.

Concerning this clone: In the same sample, other DNA sequences code for this CDR3. This chain links TRBV5-1 with TRBJ2-5; no definite D call. Germline V gives CDR1 SGHRS, CDR2 YFSETQ. CDR3 size: 12 residues. Trimming cost V 0 bases and J 4 bases, with 4 bases left between them. The CDR3 sequence is CASSLGPETQYF. The CDR3 coding sequence is TGCGCCAGCAGCTTGGGCCCAGAGACCCAGTACTTC.

V gene TRBV7-9 combines with J gene TRBJ2-3; D not resolved. CDR1 is SEHNR, CDR2 FQNEAQ, per germline (reference sequence). The V end lost 5 bases, the J end lost 2 bases, and 11 bases lay between the germline ends. CDR3 length equals 14 residues. DNA for the CDR3: TGTGCCAGCAGCACCTATCCAAACACAGATACGCAGTATTTT. As protein: CASSTYPNTDTQYF.

This rearrangement joins TRBV10-2 to TRBJ2-7; 10 bases are shared with TRBD1. CDR1 is WSHSY, CDR2 SAAADI, per germline. J gave up 4 bases and V 9 bases, and 18 bases lay outside the gene matches. The CDR3 extends over 17 amino acids. CDR3 sequence (DNA): TGCGCCAGTCGAGTCGCGACAGGGGGCGCGACCTCGTACGAGCAGTACTTC. This translates into CASRVATGGATSYEQYF.

The CDR3 DNA sequence: TGTGCCAGCAGCCAGGGTTCAGGCACAGATACGCAGTATTTT. It codes for CASSQGSGTDTQYF. The chain carries TRBV9 and TRBJ2-3, with a weak D call TRBD1 (5 bases). Germline CDR1 and CDR2: SGDLS and YYNGEE. The CDR3 has 14 residues. V was shortened by 4 bases and J by 1 base, with 10 bases between the two germline ends.

This chain links TRBV28 with TRBJ1-1; maybe TRBD1 (6 bases). CDR3 length equals 14 residues. Germline V lookup: CDR1 MDHEN, CDR2 SYDVKM. V dropped 4 bases and J dropped 6 bases, with 15 bases sitting between them. The CDR3 DNA reads TGTGCCAGCAGTTCCCCGGGGGGGCGGGCTGAAGCTTTCTTT. Protein sequence: CASSSPGGRAEAFF.

This rearrangement joins TRBV18 to TRBJ2-2; 11 nucleotides match TRBD2. CDR3 length: 16 amino acids. V was clipped by 6 bases and J by 7 bases; unmatched bases: 10. Per the germline V gene, CDR1 is KGHSH and CDR2 is LQKENI. The CDR3 DNA follows: TGTGCCAGCTCCGGGACTAGCGGCTCCCCGGTCGGGGAGCTGTTTTTT. It specifies CASSGTSGSPVGELFF.

The chain uses TRBV7-9 and TRBJ2-1; weak D call: TRBD1 (5 bases). The V end lost 1 base, the J end lost 8 bases, and 18 bases lay between the germline ends. Germline lookup yields CDR1 SEHNR and CDR2 FQNEAQ (reference sequence). This CDR3 is built from 16 residues. CDR3 protein: CASSLVGRVMSDEQFF. The CDR3, as DNA: TGTGCCAGCAGCTTAGTGGGCAGGGTCATGAGCGATGAGCAGTTCTTC.

The CDR3 loop reads CASSPFRTSGHKNSYEQYF. The CDR3 DNA reads as TGTGCCAGCAGCCCCTTCAGGACTAGCGGACATAAAAACTCCTACGAGCAGTACTTC. The chain combines TRBV7-2 with TRBJ2-7; the match to TRBD2 covers 10 bases. Per the germline V gene, CDR1 is SGHTA and CDR2 is FQGNSA. The V gene end was trimmed by 5 bases and the J gene end by 0 bases; junction bases not matched to a gene: 16. There are 19 residues in the CDR3.

The chain recombines TRBV28 with TRBJ1-4; D not certain. The V gene lost 2 bases and the J gene lost 8 bases, with 9 bases spanning the gap. The CDR3 is made up of 13 amino acids. Germline V gene sequence: CDR1 MDHEN, CDR2 SYDVKM. The CDR3 here is CASSLLTDEKLFF. In DNA, the CDR3 is TGTGCCAGCAGTTTACTGACGGACGAAAAACTGTTTTTT. Full variable domain (rest looked up from reference TRBV28 and TRBJ1-4): DVKVTQSSRYLVKRTGEKVFLECVQDMDHENMFWYRQDPGLGLRLIYFSYDVKMKEKGDIPEGYSVSREKKERFSLILESASTNQTSMYLCASSLLTDEKLFFGSGTQLSVL.

This chain uses TRBV9 with TRBJ2-1, with D unresolved. CDR3 length: 13 amino acids. The V end was cut by 2 bases, the J end by 6 bases, with 9 bases between. CDR1 and CDR2 (germline): SGDLS, YYNGEE. In nucleotides, the CDR3 is TGTGCCAGCAGCGTTCTCTCGGGCAATGAGCAGTTCTTC. Translation: CASSVLSGNEQFF.

The chain recombines TRBV19 with TRBJ2-1; 9 nucleotides agree with TRBD2. CDR3 length: 17 residues. Per the germline V gene, CDR1 is LNHDA and CDR2 is SQIVND (reference sequence). Unmatched junction bases numbered 12, after V lost 3 bases and J lost 6 bases. The CDR3 here is CASSIVPGLAIVNEQFF. The CDR3 coding sequence is TGTGCCAGTAGTATCGTACCGGGACTAGCAATAGTCAATGAGCAGTTCTTC.

This clone has just one count. V and J are TRBV6-6 and TRBJ2-5, with 10 nucleotides matching TRBD1. Germline V CDR1 and CDR2: MNHNY, SVGAGI (reference sequence). The CDR3 totals 16 residues. With 7 bases clipped from V and 1 base from J, the junction kept 9 bases outside the gene matches. This chain's CDR3 is CASNGPGQGTQETQYF. The CDR3 region has the DNA TGTGCCAGCAACGGACCGGGACAGGGGACCCAAGAGACCCAGTACTTC.

The genes are TRBV6-5 and TRBJ1-2; 10 bases agree with TRBD1. CDR1 MNHEY and CDR2 SVGAGI come from the germline V gene. The CDR3 covers 15 residues. After removal of 10 bases from V and 2 bases from J, the junction contained 10 bases not matched to a gene. CDR3 region: CATAGTGAANYGYTF. The CDR3 region has the DNA TGTGCCACTGCCGGGACAGGGGCTGCCAACTATGGCTACACCTTC.

The V gene is TRBV11-3, the J gene TRBJ2-2, with TRBD2 identical over 7 bases. Germline V gene data show CDR1 as SGHNT and CDR2 as YENEEA. Trimming removed 5 bases from V and 0 bases from J; junction bases left unmatched: 3. This CDR3 is 15 amino acids long. The CDR3 loop is CASSPSGANTGELFF. CDR3 in DNA: TGTGCCAGCAGCCCTAGCGGAGCGAACACCGGGGAGCTGTTTTTT.

The chain carries TRBV11-2 and TRBJ2-7, with TRBD2 matching 7 bases. The CDR3 extends over 13 amino acids. With 3 bases clipped from V and 7 bases from J, the junction kept 6 bases outside the gene matches. Per germline, CDR1 SGHAT and CDR2 FQNNGV. Written as DNA, the CDR3 is TGTGCCAGCAGCTTCCAAACAGCGGGGGAGCAGTACTTC. This translates into CASSFQTAGEQYF.

The chain employs TRBV28 and TRBJ2-2; D might be TRBD1 (6 bases). Germline-derived CDR1 and CDR2 are MDHEN and SYDVKM. The ends were cut back, 6 bases at V and 1 base at J, with 12 bases in the middle. The CDR3 loop spans 15 amino acids. The CDR3 is CASRLDRRNTGELFF. In nucleotides, the CDR3 is TGTGCCAGCAGACTGGACAGAAGGAACACCGGGGAGCTGTTTTTT.

The chain employs TRBV18 and TRBJ1-5, with D possibly matching TRBD1 (5 bases). This CDR3 is built from 16 residues. CDR1 KGHSH and CDR2 LQKENI come from the germline V gene. V lost 2 bases to trimming and J lost 2 bases, with 13 bases between them. CDR3 loop: CASSPSQGKGNQPQHF. The CDR3 DNA sequence: TGTGCCAGCTCACCATCCCAGGGAAAAGGCAATCAGCCCCAGCATTTT.

The chain links TRBV2 to TRBJ2-3; 7 bases agree with TRBD2. The V gene's germline CDR1 is SNHLY and CDR2 FYNNEI. This CDR3 is 15 amino acids long. The trim removed 7 bases at V and 5 bases at J, leaving 12 bases unmatched. This chain's CDR3 is CASTPERGSGDTQYF. The CDR3 coding sequence is TGTGCCAGCACCCCAGAGCGCGGGAGCGGAGATACGCAGTATTTT.

V usage is TRBV7-6 and J usage is TRBJ2-1; D gene ambiguous. Trimming cost V 0 bases and J 9 bases, with 18 bases left between them. The germline V gene has CDR1 SGHVS and CDR2 FNYEAQ. This CDR3 comprises 16 residues. The CDR3: CASSLAQLVRDSEQFF. In DNA form, the CDR3 reads TGTGCCAGCAGCTTAGCGCAGCTGGTCCGCGACTCTGAGCAGTTCTTC.

This clone showed up just once. This rearrangement joins TRBV10-3 to TRBJ1-3; D ambiguous. The CDR3 has 14 amino acids. The germline V and J ends were trimmed by 3 bases and 5 bases, with 11 bases remaining between them. Germline loops: CDR1 ENHRY, CDR2 SYGVKD. The CDR3 is CAISDIQIRNTIYF. The CDR3 nucleotides are TGTGCCATCAGTGATATACAGATACGAAACACCATATATTTT.

On this clone itself: The sample carries other DNA sequences with the same CDR3. The rearrangement joins TRBV5-1 to TRBJ1-4; the D gene is possibly TRBD1 (6 bases). Germline-derived CDR1 and CDR2 are SGHRS and YFSETQ. This CDR3 spans 15 amino acids. V lost 0 bases, J lost 5 bases, and 11 bases lay in between. The CDR3 here is CASSLVRGLNEKLFF. DNA for the CDR3: TGCGCCAGCAGCTTGGTCCGGGGGCTGAATGAAAAACTGTTTTTT.

The sample holds one count of this clone. The J gene is TRBJ2-2, the V gene TRBV18; no clear D. The germline V gene has CDR1 KGHSH and CDR2 LQKENI. The CDR3 has 15 residues. V shed 3 bases and J shed 4 bases, with 12 bases lying between them. CDR3 amino acids: CASSPVSRPTGELFF. For the CDR3, the DNA is TGTGCCAGCTCACCGGTCAGCCGACCCACCGGGGAGCTGTTTTTT.

This sequence joins TRBV21-1 and TRBJ1-1; the D call in the table, TRBD1, was not verified against the DNA. TRBV21-1 is termed a pseudogene. The CDR3 contains 14 residues. CDR3 in DNA: TGTGCCAGCAGCAAACAGGGGGCGCACACTGAAGCTTTCTTT. Translated, it gives CASSKQGAHTEAFF.

The CDR3 DNA follows: TGTGCCAGCAGTGAAGGGACAGGGGTATCCGAGCAGTACTTC. Its protein is CASSEGTGVSEQYF. V and J are TRBV6-1 and TRBJ2-7; 9 bases map to TRBD1. The trim removed 1 base at V and 6 bases at J, leaving 4 bases unmatched. The CDR3 length is 14 residues. The germline CDR1 and CDR2 sequences are MNHNS and SASEGT.